The clone carrying this TCR beta chain has more than one count but fewer than ten. CDR3 length: 19 residues. The germline CDR1 and CDR2 sequences are LNHDA and SQIVND (reference sequence). Trimming shortened V by 3 bases and J by 4 bases, and 24 bases separated the two germline ends. The data are from a study of shared clonotypes between healthy human individuals. Sequencing used immunoSEQ multiplex PCR; TCRdb keeps in-frame clones, though not all of them. The sample yields about 1.1 million clones, around three quarters seen once. The sequencing sample was made of memory CD4+ T cells from PBMCs. Documented subset: CD45RA-negative fraction. The chain employs TRBV19 and TRBJ2-2; weak D call: TRBD2 (5 bases). The source is a man aged 18 to 29 in good health. Some clones in this sample may be carry-over from other donors' samples. The CDR3 DNA reads TGTGCCAGTAGTATCCCACCTAATCGTTTTGCGGGTATCACCGGGGAGCTGTTTTTT. It specifies CASSIPPNRFAGITGELFF.